This passage covers 4 T cell receptor beta chains from one sample sequenced in a study of T cell repertoires in cytomegalovirus infection (dated by TCRdb to the late 2010s). The treatment or condition label, as the study defines it: in vitro stimulation with specific CMV peptide epitopes to enrich CMV-specific T cells. Sequencing took place on an Illumina HiSeq 1500. The public sequencing data were trimmed at Q25 with fastp and processed into clonotypes with MiXCR by TCRdb, which kept only in-frame beta chains. Every entry covers one CDR3 protein and lists the most common genes and DNA from its rows. For this sample the table gives about 220,000 distinct CDR3 sequences, of which 35% to 45% were detected only once. The top ten clonotypes cover 59% of the sample. Which antigens these TCRs recognize remains unknown. Sequencing was performed on CD8+ T cells from cultured PBMCs, taken from culture after CMV antigen stimulation. These receptors were collected from a human donor in good health (CMV status not recorded). Some clones in this sample may be carry-over from other donors' samples.

This clonotype was seen more than once but under ten times. The rearrangement links TRBV11-2 to TRBJ1-1, with D possibly matching TRBD1 (5 bases). Germline CDR1 is SGHAT and CDR2 is FQNNGV. This CDR3 is built from 16 residues. With 5 bases removed from V and 1 base from J, the gap between germline ends came to 17 bases. The CDR3 sequence: CASSPFGRGGNTEAFF. CDR3 coding DNA: TGTGCCAGCAGCCCCTTCGGTCGGGGCGGGAACACTGAAGCTTTCTTT.

V and J are TRBV9 and TRBJ1-1; tentatively, D is TRBD1 (6 bases). The germline V gene has CDR1 SGDLS and CDR2 YYNGEE. Trimming shortened V by 4 bases and J by 1 base, and 14 bases separated the two germline ends. The CDR3 loop spans 15 amino acids. The CDR3 sequence is CASSPEGETNTEAFF. The CDR3, as DNA: TGTGCCAGCAGCCCAGAGGGGGAGACGAACACTGAAGCTTTCTTT. The whole variable domain, remainder taken from reference TRBV9 and TRBJ1-1, is DSGVTQTPKHLITATGQRVTLRCSPRSGDLSVYWYQQSLDQGLQFLIQYYNGEERAKGNILERFSAQQFPDLHSELNLSSLELGDSALYFCASSPEGETNTEAFFGQGTRLTVV.

The chain recombines TRBV27 with TRBJ2-1; 10 positions agree with TRBD2. The CDR3 has 15 amino acids. CDR1 MNHEY and CDR2 SMNVEV come from the germline V gene (reference sequence). V lost 5 bases and J lost 3; bases outside the gene matches: 4. CDR3 amino acids: CASSSGGADYNEQFF. CDR3 in DNA: TGTGCCAGCAGTAGCGGGGGGGCCGACTACAATGAGCAGTTCTTC.

The table lists this clonotype with a few counts. V and J are TRBV7-3 and TRBJ2-2; D ambiguous. The V gene's germline CDR1 is SGHTA and CDR2 FQGTGA. The CDR3 loop spans 12 amino acids. V gave up 4 bases and J gave up 6 bases, with 6 bases separating them. The chain's CDR3 is CASSSLAGELFF. The CDR3 DNA is TGTGCCAGCAGCTCCCTGGCCGGGGAGCTGTTTTTT.